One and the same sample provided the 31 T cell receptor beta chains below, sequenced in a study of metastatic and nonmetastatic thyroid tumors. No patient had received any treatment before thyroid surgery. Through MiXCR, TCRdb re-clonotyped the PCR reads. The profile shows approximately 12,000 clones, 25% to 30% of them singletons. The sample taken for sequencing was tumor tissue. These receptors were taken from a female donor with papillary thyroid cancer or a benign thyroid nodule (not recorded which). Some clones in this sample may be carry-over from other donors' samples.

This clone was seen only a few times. The CDR3 DNA sequence: TGTGCCAGCAGTTACTTCTCCGGACTAGCGGATACAGGCGAGCAGTACTTC. It translates to CASSYFSGLADTGEQYF. The rearrangement joins TRBV6-2 or TRBV6-3 to TRBJ2-7; 10 nucleotides match TRBD2. CDR1 MNHEY and CDR2 SVGEGT come from the germline V gene. The V and J ends lost 1 base and 6 bases, in that order; junction bases with no gene match: 12. The CDR3 has 17 amino acids.

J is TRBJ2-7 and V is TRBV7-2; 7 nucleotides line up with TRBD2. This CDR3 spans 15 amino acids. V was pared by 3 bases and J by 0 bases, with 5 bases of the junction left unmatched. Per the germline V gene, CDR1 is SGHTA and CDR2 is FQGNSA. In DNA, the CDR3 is TGTGCCAGCAGCTTTGGGGGGGTTACCTCCTACGAGCAGTACTTC. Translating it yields CASSFGGVTSYEQYF.

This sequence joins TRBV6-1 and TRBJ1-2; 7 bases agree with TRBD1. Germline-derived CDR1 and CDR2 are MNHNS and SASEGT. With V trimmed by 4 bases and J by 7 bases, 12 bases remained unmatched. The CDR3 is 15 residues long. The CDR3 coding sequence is TGTGCCAGCAGTGCCAGAGATCTGACAGGGACTGGCTACACCTTC. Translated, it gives CASSARDLTGTGYTF.

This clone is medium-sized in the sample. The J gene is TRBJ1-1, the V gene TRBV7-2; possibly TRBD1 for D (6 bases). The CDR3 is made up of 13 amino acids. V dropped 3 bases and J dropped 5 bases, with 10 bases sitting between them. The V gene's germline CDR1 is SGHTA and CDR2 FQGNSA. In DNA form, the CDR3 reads TGTGCCAGCAGCTTTAAGGGGGGGACTGAAGCTTTCTTT. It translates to CASSFKGGTEAFF. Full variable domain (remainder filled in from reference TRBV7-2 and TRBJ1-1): GAGVSQSPSNKVTEKGKDVELRCDPISGHTALYWYRQSLGQGLEFLIYFQGNSAPDKSGLPSDRFSAERTGGSVSTLTIQRTQQEDSAVYLCASSFKGGTEAFFGQGTRLTVV.

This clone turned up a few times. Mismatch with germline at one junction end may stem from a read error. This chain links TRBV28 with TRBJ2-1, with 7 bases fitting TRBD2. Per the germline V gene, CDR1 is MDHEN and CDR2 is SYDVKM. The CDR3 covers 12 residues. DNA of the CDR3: TGTGCCAGCAGCGACTCCCGGGACCGGGGGGTCTTC. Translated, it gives CASSDSRDRGVF.

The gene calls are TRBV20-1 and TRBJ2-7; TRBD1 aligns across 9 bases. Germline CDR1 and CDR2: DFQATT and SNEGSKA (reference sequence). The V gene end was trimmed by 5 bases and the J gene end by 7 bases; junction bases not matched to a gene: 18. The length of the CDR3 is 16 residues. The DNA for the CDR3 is TGCAGTGCTCCCCAAACCCAGGACAGGGGATCTTGGGAGCAGTACTTC. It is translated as CSAPQTQDRGSWEQYF.

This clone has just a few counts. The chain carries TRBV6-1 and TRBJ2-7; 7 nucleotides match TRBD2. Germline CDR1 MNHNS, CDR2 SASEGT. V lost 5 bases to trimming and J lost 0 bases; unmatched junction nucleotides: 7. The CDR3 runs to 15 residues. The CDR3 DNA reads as TGTGCCAGCAGTCCTAGCGGAGGGAGCTCCTACGAGCAGTACTTC. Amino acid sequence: CASSPSGGSSYEQYF.

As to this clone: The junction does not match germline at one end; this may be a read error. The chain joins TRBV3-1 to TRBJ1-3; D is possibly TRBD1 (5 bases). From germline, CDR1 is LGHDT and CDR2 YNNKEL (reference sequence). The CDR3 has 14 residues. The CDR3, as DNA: TGTGCCAGCAGCCACCGAGGGACTGGAAACACCGTATATTTT. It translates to CASSHRGTGNTVYF.

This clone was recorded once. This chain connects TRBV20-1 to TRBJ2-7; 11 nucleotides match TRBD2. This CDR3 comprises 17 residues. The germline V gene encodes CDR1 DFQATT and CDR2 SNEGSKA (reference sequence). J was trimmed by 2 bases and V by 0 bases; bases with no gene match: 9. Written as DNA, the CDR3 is TGCAGTGCTAGAGATCTAGCGGGAGGTTCGGAAACCTACGAGCAGTACGTC. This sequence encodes CSARDLAGGSETYEQYV.

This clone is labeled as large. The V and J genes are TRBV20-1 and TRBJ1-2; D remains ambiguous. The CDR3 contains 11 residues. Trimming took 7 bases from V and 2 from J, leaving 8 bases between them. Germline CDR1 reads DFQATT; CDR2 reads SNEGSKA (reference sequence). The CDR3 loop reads CSGVGNYGYTF. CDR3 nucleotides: TGCAGTGGAGTTGGCAACTATGGCTACACCTTC.

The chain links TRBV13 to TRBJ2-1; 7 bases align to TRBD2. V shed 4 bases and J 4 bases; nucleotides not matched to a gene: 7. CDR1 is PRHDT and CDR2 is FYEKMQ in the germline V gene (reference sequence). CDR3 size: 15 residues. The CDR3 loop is CASSYQRDGYNEQFF. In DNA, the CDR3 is TGTGCCAGCAGCTATCAGCGGGACGGTTACAATGAGCAGTTCTTC.

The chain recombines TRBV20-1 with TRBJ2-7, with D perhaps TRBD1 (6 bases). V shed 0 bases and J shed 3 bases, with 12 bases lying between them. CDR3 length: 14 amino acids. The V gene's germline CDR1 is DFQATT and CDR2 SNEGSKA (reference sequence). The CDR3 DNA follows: TGCAGTGCTAGAGATCGGGACAACCTCTACGAGCAGTACTTC. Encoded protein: CSARDRDNLYEQYF.

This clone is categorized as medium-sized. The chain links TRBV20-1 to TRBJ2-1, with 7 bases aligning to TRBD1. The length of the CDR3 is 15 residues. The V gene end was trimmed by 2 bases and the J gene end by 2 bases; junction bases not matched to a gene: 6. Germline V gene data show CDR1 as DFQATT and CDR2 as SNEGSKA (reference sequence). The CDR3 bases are TGCAGTGCTAGAACCGGACAGGCGACCTACAATGAGCAGTTCTTC. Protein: CSARTGQATYNEQFF.

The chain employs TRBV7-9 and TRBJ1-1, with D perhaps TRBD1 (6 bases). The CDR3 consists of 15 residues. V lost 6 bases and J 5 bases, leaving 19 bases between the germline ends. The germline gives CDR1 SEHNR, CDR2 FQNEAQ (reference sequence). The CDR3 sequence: CASSLQQGGWTEAFF. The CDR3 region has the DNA TGTGCCAGCAGTCTACAACAGGGAGGTTGGACTGAAGCTTTCTTT.

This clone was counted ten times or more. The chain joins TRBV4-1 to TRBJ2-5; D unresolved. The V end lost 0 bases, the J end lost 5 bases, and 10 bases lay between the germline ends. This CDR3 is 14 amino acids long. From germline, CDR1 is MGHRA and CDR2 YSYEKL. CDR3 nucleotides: TGCGCCAGCAGCCAAGACACGGGCTTGGAGACCCAGTACTTC. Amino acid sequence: CASSQDTGLETQYF.

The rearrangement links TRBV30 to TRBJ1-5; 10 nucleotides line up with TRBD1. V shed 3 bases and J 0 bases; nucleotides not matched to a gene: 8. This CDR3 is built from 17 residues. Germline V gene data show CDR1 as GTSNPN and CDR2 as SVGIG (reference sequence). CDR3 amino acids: CAWRKPGQGTSNQPQHF. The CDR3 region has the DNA TGTGCCTGGAGGAAGCCGGGACAGGGGACTAGCAATCAGCCCCAGCATTTT.

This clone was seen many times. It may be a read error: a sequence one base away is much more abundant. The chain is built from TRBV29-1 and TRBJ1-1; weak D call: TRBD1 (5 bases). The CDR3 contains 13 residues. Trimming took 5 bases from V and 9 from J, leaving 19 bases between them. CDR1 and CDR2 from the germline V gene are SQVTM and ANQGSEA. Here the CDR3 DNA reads TGCAGCGTTAGGGGAGGGCAGATAACGCAAGCTTTCTTT. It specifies CSVRGGQITQAFF.

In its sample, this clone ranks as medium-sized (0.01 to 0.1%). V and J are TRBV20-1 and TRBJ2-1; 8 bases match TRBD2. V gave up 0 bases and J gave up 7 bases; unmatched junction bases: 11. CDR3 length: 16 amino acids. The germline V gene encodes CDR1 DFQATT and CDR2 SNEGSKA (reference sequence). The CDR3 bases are TGCAGTGCTAGAGATAGTGGTAGCGGGACCGGAAATGAGCAGTTCTTC. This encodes CSARDSGSGTGNEQFF.

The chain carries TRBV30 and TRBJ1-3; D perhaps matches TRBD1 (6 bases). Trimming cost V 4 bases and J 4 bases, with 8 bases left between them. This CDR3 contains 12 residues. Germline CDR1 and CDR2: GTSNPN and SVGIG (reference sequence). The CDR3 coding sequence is TGTGCCTGGACAGACAGGGGAAACACCATATATTTT. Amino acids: CAWTDRGNTIYF.

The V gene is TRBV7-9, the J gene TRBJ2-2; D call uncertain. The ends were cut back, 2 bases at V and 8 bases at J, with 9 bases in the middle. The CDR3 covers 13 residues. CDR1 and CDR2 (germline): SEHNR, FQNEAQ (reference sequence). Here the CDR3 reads CASSLPSRGELFF. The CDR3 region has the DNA TGTGCCAGCAGCTTACCCTCCAGGGGGGAGCTGTTTTTT.

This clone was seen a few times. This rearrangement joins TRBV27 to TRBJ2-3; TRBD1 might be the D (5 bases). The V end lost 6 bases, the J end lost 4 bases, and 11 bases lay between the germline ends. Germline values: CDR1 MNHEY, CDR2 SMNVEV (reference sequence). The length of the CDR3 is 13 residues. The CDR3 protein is CASSLSRADTQYF. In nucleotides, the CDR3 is TGTGCCAGCAGCTTAAGCAGGGCAGATACGCAGTATTTT.

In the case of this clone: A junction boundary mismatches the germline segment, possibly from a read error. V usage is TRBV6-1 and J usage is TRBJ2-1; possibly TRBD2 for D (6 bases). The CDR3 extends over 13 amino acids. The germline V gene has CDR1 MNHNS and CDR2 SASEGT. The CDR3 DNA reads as TGCGCCAGCAGCCGGGGGACCCACAATGAGCAGTTCTTC. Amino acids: CASSRGTHNEQFF.

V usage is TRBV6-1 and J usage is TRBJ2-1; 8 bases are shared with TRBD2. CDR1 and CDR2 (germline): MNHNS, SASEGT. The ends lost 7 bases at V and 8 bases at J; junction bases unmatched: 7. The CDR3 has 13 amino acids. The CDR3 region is CASTGGLFDEQFF. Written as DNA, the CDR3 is TGTGCCAGCACGGGAGGGCTCTTCGATGAGCAGTTCTTC.

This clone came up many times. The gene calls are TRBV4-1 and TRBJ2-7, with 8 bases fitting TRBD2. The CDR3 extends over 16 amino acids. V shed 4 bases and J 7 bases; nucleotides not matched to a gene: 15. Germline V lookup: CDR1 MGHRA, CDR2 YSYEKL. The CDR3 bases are TGCGCCAGCAGCCTGAACGCCGGGACTAGTCTGGAAGAGCAGTACTTC. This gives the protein CASSLNAGTSLEEQYF.

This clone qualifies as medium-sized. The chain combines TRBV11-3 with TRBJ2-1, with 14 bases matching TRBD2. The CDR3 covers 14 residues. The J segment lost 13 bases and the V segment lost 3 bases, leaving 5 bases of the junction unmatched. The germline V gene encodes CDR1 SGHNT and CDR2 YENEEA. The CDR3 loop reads CASSLTSGRAVQFF. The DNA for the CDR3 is TGTGCCAGCAGCTTGACTAGCGGGAGGGCCGTACAGTTCTTC.

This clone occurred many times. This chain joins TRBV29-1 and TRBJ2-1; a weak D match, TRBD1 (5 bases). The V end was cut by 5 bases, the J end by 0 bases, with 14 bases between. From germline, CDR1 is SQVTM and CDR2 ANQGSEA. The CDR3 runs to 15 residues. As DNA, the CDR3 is TGCAGCGTTCTAGGGGTTCTTGCCTCCTACAATGAGCAGTTCTTC. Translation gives CSVLGVLASYNEQFF.

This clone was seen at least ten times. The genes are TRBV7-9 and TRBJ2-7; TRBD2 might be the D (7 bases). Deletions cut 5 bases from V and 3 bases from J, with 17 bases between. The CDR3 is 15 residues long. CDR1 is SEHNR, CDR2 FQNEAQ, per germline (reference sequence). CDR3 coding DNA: TGTGCCAGCAGCCGCACCGGAGGGGGGGACTACGAGCAGTACTTC. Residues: CASSRTGGGDYEQYF. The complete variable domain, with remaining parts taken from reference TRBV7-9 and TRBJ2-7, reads DTGVSQNPRHKITKRGQNVTFRCDPISEHNRLYWYRQTLGQGPEFLTYFQNEAQLEKSRLLSDRFSAERPKGSFSTLEIQRTEQGDSAMYLCASSRTGGGDYEQYFGPGTRLTVT.

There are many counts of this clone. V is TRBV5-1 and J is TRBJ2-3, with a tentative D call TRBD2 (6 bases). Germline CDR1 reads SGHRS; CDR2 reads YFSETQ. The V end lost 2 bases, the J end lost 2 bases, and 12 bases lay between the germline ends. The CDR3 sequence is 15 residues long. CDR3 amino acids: CASSFRTIFTDTQYF. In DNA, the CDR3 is TGCGCCAGCAGCTTTAGGACTATCTTCACAGATACGCAGTATTTT.

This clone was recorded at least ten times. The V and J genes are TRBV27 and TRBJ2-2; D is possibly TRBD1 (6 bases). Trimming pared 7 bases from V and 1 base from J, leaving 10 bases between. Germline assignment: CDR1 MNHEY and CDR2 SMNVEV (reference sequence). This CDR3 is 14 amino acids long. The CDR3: CASTDRKNTGELFF. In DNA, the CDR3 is TGTGCCAGCACTGACAGGAAGAACACCGGGGAGCTGTTTTTT.

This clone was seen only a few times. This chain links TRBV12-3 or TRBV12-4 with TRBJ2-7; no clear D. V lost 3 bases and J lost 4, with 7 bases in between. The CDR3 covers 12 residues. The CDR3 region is CASSFSLYEQYF. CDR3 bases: TGTGCCAGCAGTTTTTCGCTATACGAGCAGTACTTC.

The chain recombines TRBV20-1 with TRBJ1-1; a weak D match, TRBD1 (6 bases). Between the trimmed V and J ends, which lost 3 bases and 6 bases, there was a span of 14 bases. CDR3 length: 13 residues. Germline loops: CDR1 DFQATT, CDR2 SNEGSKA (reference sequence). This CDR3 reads CSASGGAGAEAFF. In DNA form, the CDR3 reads TGCAGTGCTAGCGGGGGCGCGGGTGCTGAAGCTTTCTTT.